A single sample gave rise to the 25 T cell receptor beta chains below, sequenced in a study of low-dose radiotherapy and immunotherapy resistance in tumors. As for time point: before trial treatment. Priming of first-strand cDNA relied on TRAV- and TRBV-specific primers (covering alpha and beta chains). Using a constant-region primer together with a V-primer adapter, TCRs were subjected to roughly 20 PCR cycles of amplification. One entry per CDR3 protein results from TCRdb running MiXCR on the reads. The sample shows tens of thousands of distinct CDR3 sequences, almost 25% of them seen only once. Sequenced material: PBMCs, taken before treatment. These receptors were collected from a male donor with prostate cancer.

In its sample, this clonotype was seen many times. J is TRBJ1-1 and V is TRBV2; 12 bases are a match to TRBD1. CDR3 length: 15 residues. Germline CDR1 SNHLY, CDR2 FYNNEI. V gave up 6 bases and J gave up 4 bases; unmatched junction bases: 6. The CDR3 loop is CASRGQGARGTEAFF. CDR3 DNA sequence: TGTGCCAGCAGGGGACAGGGGGCTCGGGGCACTGAAGCTTTCTTT.

The rearrangement links TRBV28 to TRBJ1-6; TRBD1 aligns across 11 bases. The CDR3 has 19 amino acids. The germline CDR1 and CDR2 sequences are MDHEN and SYDVKM. The J segment lost 7 bases and the V segment lost 5 bases, leaving 16 bases of the junction unmatched. The CDR3 loop reads CASSPRTGGAYTENSPLHF. CDR3 sequence (DNA): TGTGCCAGCAGTCCGAGGACAGGGGGCGCCTATACCGAGAATTCACCCCTCCACTTT.

This clonotype was counted at least ten times. V is TRBV10-3 and J is TRBJ2-7; TRBD1 agrees at 12 bases. V lost 0 bases to trimming and J lost 11 bases; unmatched junction nucleotides: 5. Per germline, CDR1 ENHRY and CDR2 SYGVKD. There are 14 residues in the CDR3. CDR3 sequence (DNA): TGTGCCATCAGTGAGTCGGGACAGGGGGCTAAGAAGTACTTC. Its translation: CAISESGQGAKKYF.

This clonotype was seen many times. V and J are TRBV19 and TRBJ2-5; D gene unclear. This CDR3 has 15 amino acids. Trimming cost V 1 base and J 1 base, with 10 bases left between them. Germline V lookup: CDR1 LNHDA, CDR2 SQIVND (reference sequence). CDR3 in amino acids: CASSIGGELQETQYF. CDR3 bases: TGTGCCAGTAGTATAGGAGGTGAACTCCAAGAGACCCAGTACTTC.

This clonotype was seen repeatedly, ten times or more. This chain uses TRBV18 with TRBJ2-1; D is possibly TRBD1 (6 bases). The CDR3 is 14 residues long. Trimming shortened V by 3 bases and J by 7 bases, and 13 bases separated the two germline ends. Germline assignment: CDR1 KGHSH and CDR2 LQKENI. The CDR3: CASSPDSEANEQFF. The CDR3 DNA sequence: TGTGCCAGCTCACCGGACAGTGAGGCTAATGAGCAGTTCTTC.

This clonotype has a handful of counts. A far larger clone is one nucleotide away, so this likely arose from a read error. J is TRBJ2-7 and V is TRBV24-1; D unclear. Germline V gives CDR1 KGHDR, CDR2 SFDVKD. The CDR3 runs to 16 residues. Deletions cut 5 bases from V and 7 bases from J, with 23 bases between. The CDR3 sequence: CATSGPMKGSYNEQYF. CDR3 DNA sequence: TGTGCCACCAGTGGCCCAATGAAGGGTTCCTACAATGAGCAGTACTTC.

This clonotype was recorded at least ten times. V usage is TRBV12-3 or TRBV12-4 and J usage is TRBJ1-5; 10 bases line up with TRBD1. CDR3 length: 14 residues. The trim removed 5 bases at V and 2 bases at J, leaving 0 bases unmatched. The DNA for the CDR3 is TGTGCCAGCAGTGGGACAGGGGGCAATCAGCCCCAGCATTTT. This codes for CASSGTGGNQPQHF.

The V gene is TRBV28, the J gene TRBJ2-1, with 9 bases lining up with TRBD1. Losses at the gene ends were 1 base for V and 6 bases for J; bases not matched to a gene: 7. The CDR3 has 16 amino acids. CDR1 is MDHEN and CDR2 is SYDVKM in the germline V gene. CDR3 coding DNA: TGTGCCAGCAGTTTATTAGGGACAGGGTTTTCCAATGAGCAGTTCTTC. This sequence encodes CASSLLGTGFSNEQFF.

This clonotype was detected many times. CDR3 DNA sequence: TGCAGCGTGGTCAGGGGGTCCGGTGGCTACACCTTC. It codes for CSVVRGSGGYTF. The chain has TRBV29-1 and TRBJ1-2; 7 bases match TRBD1. CDR1 is SQVTM and CDR2 is ANQGSEA in the germline V gene. This CDR3 has 12 amino acids. With 6 bases clipped from V and 7 bases from J, the junction kept 8 bases outside the gene matches.

This clonotype was counted ten times or more. This chain connects TRBV28 to TRBJ1-4, with D maybe TRBD1 (6 bases). Germline CDR1 MDHEN, CDR2 SYDVKM. This CDR3 is built from 15 residues. V lost 6 bases, J lost 5 bases, and 16 bases lay in between. The CDR3: CASSLSGGGNEKLFF. CDR3 sequence (DNA): TGTGCCAGCAGCCTATCGGGGGGCGGGAATGAAAAACTGTTTTTT.

In this sample, this clonotype turned up many times. This rearrangement joins TRBV25-1 to TRBJ1-4; no definite D call. This CDR3 spans 13 amino acids. Germline assignment: CDR1 MGHDK and CDR2 SYGVNS. Deletions cut 3 bases from V and 5 bases from J, with 7 bases between. The CDR3 nucleotides are TGTGCCAGCAGTGAGCCCGTCAATGAAAAACTGTTTTTT. Amino acid sequence: CASSEPVNEKLFF.

The chain combines TRBV9 with TRBJ1-2; 7 positions match TRBD1. The germline gives CDR1 SGDLS, CDR2 YYNGEE. CDR3 length: 18 amino acids. V lost 0 bases and J lost 5; bases outside the gene matches: 16. Written as DNA, the CDR3 is TGTGCCAGCAGCGTAGGGGTCTCCAGGGGGTTAGTAATGTATGGCTACACCTTC. The encoded protein is CASSVGVSRGLVMYGYTF.

This clonotype was seen repeatedly, ten times or more. The V and J genes are TRBV6-1 and TRBJ2-5, with D perhaps TRBD2 (7 bases). Per the germline V gene, CDR1 is MNHNS and CDR2 is SASEGT. The V gene lost 2 bases and the J gene lost 3 bases, with 19 bases spanning the gap. This CDR3 has 17 amino acids. The CDR3, as DNA: TGTGCCAGCAGTGAACCGGTTGCGGGGGCCCCAAAAGAGACCCAGTACTTC. Amino acid sequence: CASSEPVAGAPKETQYF.

This clonotype showed up many times. The V call is TRBV5-1, the J call TRBJ1-1; no reliable D call. The CDR3 has 15 amino acids. V gave up 1 base and J gave up 0 bases, with 10 bases separating them. CDR1 is SGHRS, CDR2 YFSETQ, per germline. The CDR3 sequence is CASSLFGQMNTEAFF. In DNA, the CDR3 is TGCGCCAGCAGCTTGTTTGGTCAGATGAACACTGAAGCTTTCTTT.

This clonotype has at least ten counts. CDR3 in amino acids: CASSPPEGGTYNEQFF. In DNA, the CDR3 is TGTGCCAGCAGTCCCCCGGAGGGCGGGACCTACAATGAGCAGTTCTTC. The V gene is TRBV27, the J gene TRBJ2-1; D possibly corresponds to TRBD2 (6 bases). V was trimmed by 5 bases and J by 2 bases, leaving 16 bases between them. This CDR3 is 16 amino acids long. The germline gives CDR1 MNHEY, CDR2 SMNVEV (reference sequence).

This clonotype was recorded at least ten times. The chain joins TRBV6-2 or TRBV6-3 to TRBJ2-5, with no clear D. CDR1 and CDR2 from the germline V gene are MNHEY and SVGEGT. V was pared by 8 bases and J by 1 base, with 23 bases between. This CDR3 has 17 amino acids. CDR3 nucleotides: TGTGCCAGCCCCGCGAAGTTCCGGAGCAGGACCCAAGAGACCCAGTACTTC. The encoded protein is CASPAKFRSRTQETQYF.

This clonotype was counted between two and nine times. V and J are TRBV5-4 and TRBJ2-2; D ambiguous. The CDR3 contains 15 residues. CDR1 and CDR2 from the germline V gene are SGHNT and YYREEE (reference sequence). V was cut by 2 bases and J by 0 bases, with 8 bases left in between. The CDR3: CASSLFNSNTGELFF. The CDR3 DNA sequence: TGTGCCAGCAGCTTATTCAACTCGAACACCGGGGAGCTGTTTTTT.

This clonotype was counted at least ten times. V and J are TRBV9 and TRBJ2-5, with 7 positions matching TRBD2. Germline trimming cut 1 base from V and 1 base from J; bases unmatched to any gene: 4. The germline V gene has CDR1 SGDLS and CDR2 YYNGEE. The CDR3 loop spans 15 amino acids. The CDR3 spells CASSVKRGTQETQYF. CDR3 nucleotides: TGTGCCAGCAGCGTAAAGCGGGGTACCCAAGAGACCCAGTACTTC.

This clonotype has at least ten counts. The V call is TRBV6-2 or TRBV6-3, the J call TRBJ1-5; maybe TRBD1 (6 bases). The CDR3 runs 13 residues. V was cut by 6 bases and J by 6 bases, with 12 bases left in between. Germline V gene sequence: CDR1 MNHEY, CDR2 SVGEGT. DNA for the CDR3: TGTGCCAGCAGAGTGGGGGCGACTCAGCCCCAGCATTTT. Protein sequence: CASRVGATQPQHF.

In regard to this clonotype: It differs at one base from a far larger clone, so likely a read error. The chain carries TRBV6-1 and TRBJ2-5; TRBD1 aligns across 11 bases. The CDR3 extends over 16 amino acids. Germline V gives CDR1 MNHNS, CDR2 SASEGT. For the CDR3, the DNA is TGTGCCATCAGTATAGGGACAGGGGGTTCTCAAGAGAACCAGTACTTC. It codes for CAISIGTGGSQENQYF.

At least ten counts were recorded for this clonotype. The genes are TRBV20-1 and TRBJ2-2; tentatively, D is TRBD1 (7 bases). The V and J ends lost 2 bases and 4 bases respectively, with 14 bases between them. The germline gives CDR1 DFQATT, CDR2 SNEGSKA (reference sequence). CDR3 length: 15 residues. The CDR3 region is CSARPGGGGTGELFF. DNA for the CDR3: TGCAGTGCTAGACCTGGAGGGGGCGGCACCGGGGAGCTGTTTTTT.

This clonotype has ten or more counts. The rearrangement joins TRBV28 to TRBJ2-3; 13 bases match TRBD2. This CDR3 contains 13 residues. V was clipped by 6 bases and J by 7 bases; unmatched bases: 1. Germline V gives CDR1 MDHEN, CDR2 SYDVKM. CDR3 sequence reads: CASRGLAGYTQYF. As DNA, the CDR3 is TGTGCCAGCAGGGGACTAGCGGGATATACGCAGTATTTT.

This clonotype was found many times. The gene calls are TRBV6-5 and TRBJ1-1; D is uncertain. Germline V gene data show CDR1 as MNHEY and CDR2 as SVGAGI. This CDR3 is built from 16 residues. V lost 4 bases and J 5 bases, leaving 20 bases between the germline ends. In nucleotides, the CDR3 is TGTGCCAGCAGTTCCCTTCTACGGGGAAGTTTTACTGAAGCTTTCTTT. Its protein product is CASSSLLRGSFTEAFF.

Ten or more counts support this clonotype. The J gene is TRBJ1-1, the V gene TRBV6-2 or TRBV6-3, with 7 bases matching TRBD1. The CDR3 contains 12 residues. Germline trimming cut 5 bases from V and 7 bases from J; bases unmatched to any gene: 4. CDR1 and CDR2 from the germline V gene are MNHEY and SVGEGT. CDR3 loop: CASSRDSHEAFF. The CDR3 DNA reads as TGTGCCAGCAGTAGGGACAGCCATGAAGCTTTCTTT.

As concerns this clonotype: A read error is the likely source, as a far larger clone sits one nucleotide away. This chain links TRBV3-1 with TRBJ2-1; TRBD1 agrees at 8 bases. The CDR3 consists of 12 residues. Trimming cost V 5 bases and J 10 bases; bases outside gene matches: 4. CDR1 and CDR2 from the germline V gene are LGHDT and YNNKEL (reference sequence). The CDR3 DNA sequence: TGTGCCAGCAGCACTACAGGGGGGGAGCAGTTCTTC. Its translation is CASSTTGGEQFF.